This TCR beta chain derives from a study of beta chain features in type 1 diabetes. General study points: In all four CD4+ subsets, TCRB CDR3 length was significantly, moderately reduced in type 1 diabetes.

Sequencing targeted expressed TCRB transcripts, as all isolated RNA had been reverse transcribed. Sequencing used immunoSEQ multiplex PCR; TCRdb keeps in-frame clones, though not all of them. The sample consists of approximately 730,000 clones, 13% of them appearing once. Remarks on this clone: Its antigen remains unknown.

Trimming cost V 3 bases and J 5 bases, with 20 bases left between them. The length of the CDR3 is 16 residues. Germline V lookup: CDR1 SGDLS, CDR2 YYNGEE. The material sequenced was naive CD4+ T cells from blood. The source is a man between 18 and 29 years old with type 1 diabetes. This chain links TRBV9 with TRBJ1-2, with D hard to call. The CDR3 DNA sequence: TGTGCCAGCAGCGCTAGTAGTAATGGACGGGCTTATGGCTACACCTTC. Translation gives CASSASSNGRAYGYTF.